Listed below are T cell receptor beta chains from one sample, sequenced in a study of shared clonotypes between healthy human individuals. Libraries were prepared by immunoSEQ multiplex PCR; TCRdb keeps only in-frame clonotypes and omits some of them. The sample carries over a million clones, 75% to 85% recorded once. Sequences were obtained from memory CD4+ T cells from PBMCs. The receptor set was obtained from a young man in good health. Some clones in this sample may be carry-over from other donors' samples. CDR3s include the opening cysteine and the closing phenylalanine or tryptophan. A D gene is named only where the DNA matches it firmly. Clone size is not always given. Where it is, it says once, few, many or a class for expanded clones.

clone_size j_call cdr3_length d_call v_call cdr3_aa cdr3_nt
many TRBJ2-7 18 . TRBV21-1 CASSHPWGRDRAPYEQYF TGTGCCAGCAGCCACCCTTGGGGGAGGGACAGGGCCCCCTACGAGCAGTACTTC
. TRBJ2-7 17 . TRBV5-3 CARSTGAAGVDSPEQYF TGTGCCAGAAGCACGGGAGCGGCAGGGGTGGACTCCCCCGAGCAGTACTTC
. TRBJ2-2 13 TRBD1 TRBV7-9 CASSETGTGELFF TGTGCCAGCAGCGAGACAGGGACCGGGGAGCTGTTTTTT
. TRBJ1-2 18 . TRBV30 CAWNVLGIPSIANYGYTF TGTGCCTGGAATGTATTGGGGATCCCTAGCATAGCTAACTATGGCTACACCTTC
. TRBJ1-1 14 . TRBV7-2 CASSLKGVGTEAFF TGTGCCAGCAGCTTAAAGGGTGTCGGAACTGAAGCTTTCTTT
. TRBJ2-5 15 . TRBV5-6 CASSAIRIHYETQYF TGTGCCAGCAGCGCCATACGAATACATTACGAGACCCAGTACTTC
. TRBJ2-3 15 . TRBV28 CASRRIGGGSYTQYF TGTGCCAGCAGGAGAATAGGGGGGGGCAGCTATACGCAGTATTTT
. TRBJ2-2 15 . TRBV5-1 CASSLTGETGGELFF TGCGCCAGCAGCTTGACGGGTGAGACTGGCGGGGAGCTGTTTTTT
. TRBJ1-5 14 TRBD1 TRBV5-5 CASSLVDRVQPQHF TGTGCCAGCAGCTTGGTAGACAGGGTTCAGCCCCAGCATTTT
few TRBJ2-5 14 TRBD2 TRBV5-4 CACSSAGGVKTQYF TGTGCCTGCAGCTCCGCTGGGGGGGTAAAGACCCAGTACTTC
. TRBJ1-2 16 . TRBV6-1 CASSEAKTRPLGGYTF TGTGCCAGCAGTGAAGCAAAGACACGGCCACTTGGTGGCTACACCTTC
few TRBJ2-2 13 . TRBV28 CASSPTSTGELFF TGTGCCAGCAGTCCGACATCCACCGGGGAGCTGTTTTTT
. TRBJ2-7 17 TRBD1 TRBV14 CASSQDQTWDRVYEQYF TGTGCCAGCAGCCAAGATCAAACTTGGGACAGGGTCTACGAGCAGTACTTC
. TRBJ1-1 14 . TRBV25-1 CASLLEQGNTEAFF TGTGCCAGCTTGCTAGAACAGGGGAACACTGAAGCTTTCTTT
. TRBJ2-3 13 TRBD2 TRBV30 CAWTSGGGNTQYF TGTGCTTGGACTAGCGGGGGAGGGAATACGCAGTATTTT
once TRBJ2-4 16 . TRBV27 CASSLGRDKAKNIQYF TGTGCCAGCAGTTTAGGTCGAGATAAAGCCAAAAACATTCAGTACTTC
. TRBJ2-7 12 . TRBV28 CASSPQVRKQYF TGTGCCAGCAGTCCCCAGGTAAGAAAGCAGTACTTC
. TRBJ1-1 14 . TRBV5-1 CASTEQGSNTEAFF TGCGCCAGCACAGAGCAGGGGTCGAACACTGAAGCTTTCTTT
. TRBJ2-4 16 TRBD1 TRBV5-4 CASSSPGQQAKNIQYF TGTGCCAGCAGCTCACCGGGACAGCAAGCCAAAAACATTCAGTACTTC
. TRBJ1-1 15 . TRBV5-6 CASSFRADRIGGAFF TGTGCCAGCAGCTTTCGGGCCGACAGGATTGGAGGAGCTTTCTTT
. TRBJ2-3 16 . TRBV7-3 CASSLIPGPSTDTQYF TGTGCCAGCAGCTTAATCCCGGGACCTAGCACAGATACGCAGTATTTT
. TRBJ2-7 11 . TRBV5-1 CASRDHREQYF TGCGCCAGCAGAGACCACCGCGAGCAGTACTTC
. TRBJ2-7 15 TRBD1 TRBV6-1 CASGAAGTGYDEQYF TGTGCCAGCGGTGCGGCCGGGACAGGTTATGACGAGCAGTACTTC
once TRBJ1-1 14 . TRBV5-1 CASRTDSLNTEAFF TGCGCCAGCAGAACCGACAGCTTGAACACTGAAGCTTTCTTT
. TRBJ2-2 17 TRBD2 TRBV11-3 CASSLGRLAGGTGELFF TGTGCCAGCAGCTTAGGCCGACTAGCGGGAGGCACCGGGGAGCTGTTTTTT
. TRBJ2-7 14 TRBD1 TRBV6-5 CASRSRQGKQEQYF TGTGCCAGCAGAAGCAGACAGGGAAAGCAAGAGCAGTACTTC
. TRBJ2-5 14 . TRBV2 CASVWSTGQETQYF TGTGCCAGCGTGTGGTCGACAGGACAAGAGACCCAGTACTTC
. TRBJ2-1 15 . TRBV4-1 CASSQAVQRNEEQFF TGCGCCAGCAGCCAAGCGGTACAGCGAAATGAGGAGCAGTTCTTC
. TRBJ2-3 13 TRBD1 TRBV5-1 CASRTTGADTQYF TGCGCCAGCAGGACGACAGGGGCAGATACGCAGTATTTT
. TRBJ2-3 14 . TRBV7-2 CASSSLGTTDTQYF TGTGCCAGCAGCTCTCTGGGGACAACAGATACGCAGTATTTT
few TRBJ1-1 13 . TRBV29-1 CSVVRQQNTEAFF TGCAGCGTTGTAAGACAGCAGAACACTGAAGCTTTCTTT
. TRBJ2-2 13 . TRBV9 CASSAGPTGELFF TGTGCCAGCAGCGCTGGACCGACCGGGGAGCTGTTTTTT
. TRBJ1-5 16 . TRBV21-1 CASSPPRQGGNQPQHF TGTGCCAGCAGCCCACCTCGACAGGGGGGCAATCAGCCCCAGCATTTT
. TRBJ2-1 13 . TRBV7-3 CASSPPRADEQFF TGTGCCAGCAGCCCCCCCCGGGCGGATGAGCAGTTCTTC
. TRBJ2-1 15 . TRBV9 CASSVDLGRYNEQFF TGTGCCAGCAGCGTAGATCTAGGAAGATACAATGAGCAGTTCTTC
. TRBJ1-5 14 TRBD1 TRBV19 CASSGTGGRQPQHF TGTGCCAGTAGTGGGACAGGGGGCCGCCAGCCCCAGCATTTT
few TRBJ1-2 13 . TRBV7-2 CASSRTANYGYTF TGTGCCAGCAGCCGGACTGCCAACTATGGCTACACCTTC
. TRBJ2-5 14 TRBD2 TRBV25-1 CASRGTSGRETQYF TGTGCCAGCAGAGGGACTAGCGGGAGAGAGACCCAGTACTTC
once TRBJ2-7 19 TRBD2 TRBV29-1 CSVEGLREDYFSSSYEQYF TGCAGCGTTGAAGGGTTGCGGGAGGATTACTTCTCAAGCTCCTACGAGCAGTACTTC
. TRBJ2-3 14 TRBD2 TRBV28 CASSLILAADTQYF TGTGCCAGCAGTTTAATCCTAGCGGCAGATACGCAGTATTTT
. TRBJ2-5 17 TRBD2 TRBV14 CASSQELAGGPGETQYF TGTGCCAGCAGCCAAGAACTAGCGGGAGGGCCGGGGGAGACCCAGTACTTC
. TRBJ2-1 16 . TRBV4-1 CASSQDKLQAFNEQFF TGCGCCAGCAGCCAAGATAAACTCCAGGCCTTTAATGAGCAGTTCTTC
. TRBJ1-3 14 . TRBV6-5 CASSPGGAGNTIYF TGTGCCAGCAGTCCTGGGGGGGCTGGAAACACCATATATTTT
. TRBJ2-1 16 TRBD2 TRBV4-3 CASSPRGTSGYNEQFF TGCGCCAGCAGCCCCCGGGGGACTAGCGGGTACAATGAGCAGTTCTTC
. TRBJ1-3 15 TRBD1 TRBV2 CASSLDRSSGNTIYF TGTGCCAGCAGTTTGGACAGGAGCTCTGGAAACACCATATATTTT
. TRBJ2-7 16 . TRBV7-8 CASSLASGELGYEQYF TGTGCCAGCAGCTTAGCTTCAGGGGAGCTGGGCTACGAGCAGTACTTC
. TRBJ2-1 14 . TRBV5-1 CASSKEGQNNEQFF TGCGCCAGCAGCAAGGAGGGACAGAATAATGAGCAGTTCTTC
. TRBJ2-1 17 . TRBV5-1 CASSLEPGLSLYNEQFF TGCGCCAGCAGCCTGGAACCGGGACTTTCCCTTTACAATGAGCAGTTCTTC
few TRBJ1-5 15 TRBD1 TRBV7-8 CASSSVTGGGQPQHF TGTGCCAGCAGCTCCGTTACAGGGGGAGGACAGCCCCAGCATTTT
. TRBJ1-3 17 . TRBV7-8 CASSHWSGARSGNTIYF TGTGCCAGCAGTCATTGGTCGGGGGCGCGCTCTGGAAACACCATATATTTT
. TRBJ1-2 15 . TRBV6-4 CASSPEGLPLYGYTF TGTGCCAGCAGCCCGGAGGGGCTACCTCTCTATGGCTACACCTTC
many TRBJ2-2 17 TRBD2 TRBV15 CATSRDLGLGNTGELFF TGTGCCACCAGCAGAGATTTGGGACTAGGGAACACCGGGGAGCTGTTTTTT
. TRBJ2-7 13 TRBD1 TRBV28 CASRWDSTLEQYF TGTGCCAGCAGGTGGGACAGTACTCTCGAGCAGTACTTC